The clone carrying this TCR beta chain came up a few times. The CDR3 has 14 residues. From germline, CDR1 is MNHEY and CDR2 SVGEGT. J gave up 1 base and V 6 bases, and 4 bases lay outside the gene matches. The data derive from a study of blood T cell repertoires in COVID-19. Background on the study: The origin of the acute and convalescent COVID-19 samples was the United States, Italy and Spain. Sources were T cells, B-cell-depleted T cells, or PBMCs; the material itself was cDNA or gDNA.

Original methodology: Amplification of reference gene primers provided the estimated nucleated cell counts. Assay used: immunoSEQ multiplex PCR; TCRdb lists only in-frame clones, some missing. The V and J calls and the clone size are those of that table, but D and trimming were determined from the DNA. The sample has about 80,000 clones, about 79% seen once. The chain uses TRBV6-2 or TRBV6-3 and TRBJ1-1; TRBD1 aligns across 8 bases. This clonotype was obtained from a human donor in a cohort sampled during active COVID-19. The source material was peripheral blood. The CDR3, as DNA: TGTGCCAGCAGCTGGACAGGGAGGAACACTGAAGCTTTCTTT. It yields the protein CASSWTGRNTEAFF.